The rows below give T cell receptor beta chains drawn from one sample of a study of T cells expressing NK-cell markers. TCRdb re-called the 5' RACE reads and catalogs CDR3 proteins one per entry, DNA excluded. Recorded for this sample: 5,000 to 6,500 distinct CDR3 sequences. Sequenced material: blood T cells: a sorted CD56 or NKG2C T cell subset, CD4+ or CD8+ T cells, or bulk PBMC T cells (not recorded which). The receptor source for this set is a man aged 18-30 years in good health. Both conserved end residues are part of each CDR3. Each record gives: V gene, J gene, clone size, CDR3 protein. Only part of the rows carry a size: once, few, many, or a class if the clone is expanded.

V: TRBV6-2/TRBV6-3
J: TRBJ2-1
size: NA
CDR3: CASSTPRLDLYNEQFF

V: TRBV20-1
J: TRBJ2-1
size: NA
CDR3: CSTTPGPSYNEQFF

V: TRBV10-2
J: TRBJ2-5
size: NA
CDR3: CATSGTSFGGETQYF

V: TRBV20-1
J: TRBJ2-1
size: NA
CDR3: CSARDYAGGEYNEQFF

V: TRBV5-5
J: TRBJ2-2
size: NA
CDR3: CASSLNDGRDSPGSCFF

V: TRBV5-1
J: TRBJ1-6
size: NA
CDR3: CASSLGQVNSPLHF

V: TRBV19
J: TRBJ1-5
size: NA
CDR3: CASGGQGNQPQHF

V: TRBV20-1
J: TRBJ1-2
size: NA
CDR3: CSARDWNFSDRGGGYTF

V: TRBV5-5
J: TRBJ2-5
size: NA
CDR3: CASSSLAGERETQYF

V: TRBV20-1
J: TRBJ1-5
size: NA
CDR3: CSARGDRIQHF

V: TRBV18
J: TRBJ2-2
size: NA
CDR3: CASSTRGGELFF

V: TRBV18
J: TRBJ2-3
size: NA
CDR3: CASSPLLASTDTQYF

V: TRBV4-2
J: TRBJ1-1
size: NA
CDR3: CASSPQGQGLTEAFF

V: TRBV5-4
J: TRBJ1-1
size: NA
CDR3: CASSLAPGATTEAFF

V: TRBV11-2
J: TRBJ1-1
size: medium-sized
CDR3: CASSLSGPMNTEAFF

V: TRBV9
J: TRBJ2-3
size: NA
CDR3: CASSIGQGSTDTQYF

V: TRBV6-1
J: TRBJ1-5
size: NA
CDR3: CASSEAAQSFSNQPQHF

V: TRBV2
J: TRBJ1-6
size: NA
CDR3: CASYWDRNSPLHF

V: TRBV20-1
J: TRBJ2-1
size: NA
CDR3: CSARVGTSDVNEQFF

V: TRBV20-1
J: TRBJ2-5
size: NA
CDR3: CSARGRREGLETQYF

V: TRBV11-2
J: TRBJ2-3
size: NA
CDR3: CASSLYLGGADGADTQYF

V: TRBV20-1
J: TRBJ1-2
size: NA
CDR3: CSARESRFRANYGYTF

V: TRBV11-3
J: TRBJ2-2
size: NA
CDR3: CATPTGTRNTGELFF

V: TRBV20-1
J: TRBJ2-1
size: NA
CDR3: CSANLAGAQNEQFF

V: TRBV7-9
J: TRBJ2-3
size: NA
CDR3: CASSARDRTTFTTQYF

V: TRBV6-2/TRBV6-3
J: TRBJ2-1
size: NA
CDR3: CASRPGTDHNEQFF

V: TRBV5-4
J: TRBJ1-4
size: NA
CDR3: CASSSRGSREKLFF

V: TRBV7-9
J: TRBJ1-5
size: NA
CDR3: CASSFGTGRQPQHF

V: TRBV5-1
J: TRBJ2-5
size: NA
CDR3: CASSTQGETQYF

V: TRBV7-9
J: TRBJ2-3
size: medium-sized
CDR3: CASSQIAGDTDTQYF

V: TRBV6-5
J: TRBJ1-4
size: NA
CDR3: CASSRPDEDLDEKLFF

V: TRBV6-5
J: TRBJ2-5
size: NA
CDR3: CASSYSGTGGGETQYF

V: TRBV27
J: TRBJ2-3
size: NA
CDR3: CASSSLPGLAGITDTQYF

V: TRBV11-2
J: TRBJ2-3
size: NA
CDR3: CASSPMGTDTQYF

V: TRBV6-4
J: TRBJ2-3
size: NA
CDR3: CASSDSGQGADTQYF

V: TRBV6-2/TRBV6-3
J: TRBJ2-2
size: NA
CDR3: CASSGAWETGELFF

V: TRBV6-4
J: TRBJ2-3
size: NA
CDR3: CASSRLATDTQYF

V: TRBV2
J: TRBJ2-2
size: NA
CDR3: CASSETRLGTGATGELFF